This record covers a single TCR beta chain. Random hexamers were used to reverse transcribe the RNA input (about 0.45 to 1 ug). Amplification of the TCR beta CDR3 was carried out by immunoSEQ multiplex PCR, which spanned a total of 54 Vbeta and 13 Jbeta segments. TCRdb re-derived calls from the immunoSEQ multiplex PCR reads in MiXCR, one entry per CDR3 protein. The sample has approximately 120,000 distinct CDR3 sequences; approximately 96% are singletons. The V end lost 0 bases, the J end lost 6 bases, and 10 bases lay between the germline ends. The CDR3 has 13 residues. The germline V gene has CDR1 SGHDT and CDR2 YYEEEE. These data come from a study of CD8 T cells in Susac syndrome. The controls, all healthy donors, were matched for age and sex. FACS was used to enrich TEMRA cells, whereas the CD8+ and CD4+ T cells were obtained by negative isolation.

The V and J genes are TRBV5-6 and TRBJ2-7; no clear D gene. Sample: CD4+ T cells from PBMCs. This TCR came from a human donor in good health. CDR3 amino acids: CASSLVRTSEQYF. CDR3 DNA: TGTGCCAGCAGCTTGGTCCGGACCTCCGAGCAGTACTTC.